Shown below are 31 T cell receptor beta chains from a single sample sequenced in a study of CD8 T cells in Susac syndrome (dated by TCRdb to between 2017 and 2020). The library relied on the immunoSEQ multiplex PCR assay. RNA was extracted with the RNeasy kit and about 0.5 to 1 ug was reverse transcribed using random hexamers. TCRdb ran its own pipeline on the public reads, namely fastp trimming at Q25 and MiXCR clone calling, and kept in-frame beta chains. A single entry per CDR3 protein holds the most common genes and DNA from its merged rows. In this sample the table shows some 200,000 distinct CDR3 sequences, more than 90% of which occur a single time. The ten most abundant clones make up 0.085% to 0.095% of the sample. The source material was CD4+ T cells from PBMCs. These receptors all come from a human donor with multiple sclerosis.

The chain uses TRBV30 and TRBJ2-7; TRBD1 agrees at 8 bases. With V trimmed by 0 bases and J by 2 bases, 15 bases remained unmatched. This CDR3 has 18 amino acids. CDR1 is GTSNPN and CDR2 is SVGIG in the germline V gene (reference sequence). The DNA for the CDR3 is TGTGCCTGGAGTGTAAGGTTTGGTGTAGGACAGGGAGCCTACGAGCAGTACTTC. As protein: CAWSVRFGVGQGAYEQYF.

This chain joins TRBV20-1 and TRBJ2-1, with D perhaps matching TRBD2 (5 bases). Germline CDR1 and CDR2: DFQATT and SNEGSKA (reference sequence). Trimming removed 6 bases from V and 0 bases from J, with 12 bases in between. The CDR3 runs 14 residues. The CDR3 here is CSAPDSSSYNEQFF. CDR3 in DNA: TGCAGTGCCCCGGACTCGAGCTCCTACAATGAGCAGTTCTTC.

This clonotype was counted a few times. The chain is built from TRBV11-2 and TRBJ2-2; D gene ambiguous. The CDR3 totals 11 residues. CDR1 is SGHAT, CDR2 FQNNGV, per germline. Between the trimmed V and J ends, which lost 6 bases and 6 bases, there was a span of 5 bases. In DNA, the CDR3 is TGTGCCAGCAGATCACCCGGGGAGCTGTTTTTT. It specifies CASRSPGELFF.

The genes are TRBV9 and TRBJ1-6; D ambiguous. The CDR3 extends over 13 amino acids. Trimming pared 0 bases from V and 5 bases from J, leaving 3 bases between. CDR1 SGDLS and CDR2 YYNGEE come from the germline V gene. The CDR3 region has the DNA TGTGCCAGCAGCGTAGATCATAATTCACCCCTCCACTTT. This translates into CASSVDHNSPLHF.

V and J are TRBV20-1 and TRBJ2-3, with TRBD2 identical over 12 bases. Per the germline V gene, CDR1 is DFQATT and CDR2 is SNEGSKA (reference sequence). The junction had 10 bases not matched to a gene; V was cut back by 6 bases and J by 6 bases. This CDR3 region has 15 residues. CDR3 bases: TGCAGTGCAAGCTCTAGCGGGAGGGCCTCCGATACGCAGTATTTT. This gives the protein CSASSSGRASDTQYF.

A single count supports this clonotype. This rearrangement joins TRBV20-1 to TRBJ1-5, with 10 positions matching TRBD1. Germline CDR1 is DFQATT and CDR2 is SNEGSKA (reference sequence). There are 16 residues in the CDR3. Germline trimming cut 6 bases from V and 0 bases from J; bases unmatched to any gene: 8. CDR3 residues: CSARDRGLGSNQPQHF. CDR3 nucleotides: TGCAGTGCCCGCGACAGGGGGCTAGGTAGCAATCAGCCCCAGCATTTT.

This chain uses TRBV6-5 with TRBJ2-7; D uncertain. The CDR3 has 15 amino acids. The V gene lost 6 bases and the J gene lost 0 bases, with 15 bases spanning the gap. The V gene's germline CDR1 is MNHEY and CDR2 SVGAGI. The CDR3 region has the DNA TGTGCCAGCAGCCGATACGCCGGGCCCTCCTACGAGCAGTACTTC. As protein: CASSRYAGPSYEQYF.

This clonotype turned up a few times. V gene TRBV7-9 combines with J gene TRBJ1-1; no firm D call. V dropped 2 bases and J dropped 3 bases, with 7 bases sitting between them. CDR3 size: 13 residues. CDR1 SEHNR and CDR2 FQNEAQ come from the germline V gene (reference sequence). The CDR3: CASSLSVDTEAFF. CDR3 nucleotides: TGTGCCAGCAGCTTATCGGTTGACACTGAAGCTTTCTTT.

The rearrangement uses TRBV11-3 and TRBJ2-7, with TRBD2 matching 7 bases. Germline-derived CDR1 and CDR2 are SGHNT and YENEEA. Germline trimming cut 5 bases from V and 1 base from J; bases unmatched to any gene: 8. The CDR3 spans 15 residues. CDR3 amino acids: CASSPGGYPSYEQYF. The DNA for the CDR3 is TGTGCCAGCAGCCCCGGGGGGTATCCGTCCTACGAGCAGTACTTC.

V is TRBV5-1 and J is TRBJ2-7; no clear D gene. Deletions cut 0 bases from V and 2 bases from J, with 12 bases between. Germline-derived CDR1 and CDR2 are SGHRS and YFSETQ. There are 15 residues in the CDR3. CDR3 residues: CASSLARQSTYEQYF. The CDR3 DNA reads TGCGCCAGCAGCTTGGCGCGGCAGTCAACCTACGAGCAGTACTTC. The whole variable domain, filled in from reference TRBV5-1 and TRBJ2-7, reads KAGVTQTPRYLIKTRGQQVTLSCSPISGHRSVSWYQQTPGQGLQFLFEYFSETQRNKGNFPGRFSGRQFSNSRSEMNVSTLELGDSALYLCASSLARQSTYEQYFGPGTRLTVT.

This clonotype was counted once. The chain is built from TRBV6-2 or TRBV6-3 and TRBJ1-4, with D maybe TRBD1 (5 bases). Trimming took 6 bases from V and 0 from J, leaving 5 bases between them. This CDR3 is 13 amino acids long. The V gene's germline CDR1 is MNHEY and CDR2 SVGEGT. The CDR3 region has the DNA TGTGCCAGCAGGACAGCAACTAATGAAAAACTGTTTTTT. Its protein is CASRTATNEKLFF.

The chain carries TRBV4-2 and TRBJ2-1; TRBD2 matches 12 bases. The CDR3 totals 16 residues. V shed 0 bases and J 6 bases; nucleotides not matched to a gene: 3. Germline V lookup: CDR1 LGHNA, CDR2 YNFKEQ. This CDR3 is CASSQDPSGRGNEQFF. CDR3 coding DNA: TGTGCCAGCAGCCAAGACCCTAGCGGGAGGGGCAATGAGCAGTTCTTC.

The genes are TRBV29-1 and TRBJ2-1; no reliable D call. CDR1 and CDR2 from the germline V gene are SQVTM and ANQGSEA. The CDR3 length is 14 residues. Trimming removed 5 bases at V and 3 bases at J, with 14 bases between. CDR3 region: CSVRSRSVYNEQFF. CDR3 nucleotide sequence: TGCAGCGTTCGGTCCAGGAGCGTCTACAATGAGCAGTTCTTC.

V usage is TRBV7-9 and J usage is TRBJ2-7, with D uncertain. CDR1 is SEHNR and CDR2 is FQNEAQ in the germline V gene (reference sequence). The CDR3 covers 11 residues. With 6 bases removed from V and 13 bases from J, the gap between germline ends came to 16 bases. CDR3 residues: CASSSGDTGYF. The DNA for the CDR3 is TGTGCCAGCAGTTCAGGCGACACGGGCTACTTC.

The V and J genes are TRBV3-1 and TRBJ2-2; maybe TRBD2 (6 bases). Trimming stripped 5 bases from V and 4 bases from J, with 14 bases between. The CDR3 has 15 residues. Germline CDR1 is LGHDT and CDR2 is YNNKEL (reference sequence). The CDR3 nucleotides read TGTGCCAGCAGCTTAAGACTAGGGCGCACCGGGGAGCTGTTTTTT. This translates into CASSLRLGRTGELFF.

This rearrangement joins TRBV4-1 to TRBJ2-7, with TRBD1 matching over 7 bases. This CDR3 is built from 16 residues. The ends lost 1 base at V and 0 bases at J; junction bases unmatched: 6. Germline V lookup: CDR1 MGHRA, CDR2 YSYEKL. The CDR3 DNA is TGCGCCAGCAGCCAAGTTGGGACAGAGAGCTCCTACGAGCAGTACTTC. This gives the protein CASSQVGTESSYEQYF.

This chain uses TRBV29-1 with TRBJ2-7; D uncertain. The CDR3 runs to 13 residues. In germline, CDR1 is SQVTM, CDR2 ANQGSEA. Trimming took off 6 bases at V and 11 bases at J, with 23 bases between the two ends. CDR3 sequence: CSVRSRLVAVEYF. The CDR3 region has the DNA TGCAGCGTCAGGTCAAGACTGGTTGCGGTCGAGTACTTC.

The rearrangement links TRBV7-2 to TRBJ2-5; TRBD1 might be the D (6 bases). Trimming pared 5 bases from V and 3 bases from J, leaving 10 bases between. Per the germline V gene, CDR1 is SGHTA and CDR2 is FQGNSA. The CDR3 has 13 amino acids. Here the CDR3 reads CASSAQGKETQYF. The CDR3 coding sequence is TGTGCCAGCAGCGCGCAGGGGAAAGAGACCCAGTACTTC.

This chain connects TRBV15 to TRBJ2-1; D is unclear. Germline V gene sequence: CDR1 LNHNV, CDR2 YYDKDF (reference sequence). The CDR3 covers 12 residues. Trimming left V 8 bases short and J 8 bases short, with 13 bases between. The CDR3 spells CATGLRGDEQFF. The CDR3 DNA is TGTGCCACCGGGCTCCGAGGTGATGAGCAGTTCTTC.

The DNA for the CDR3 is TGTGCCAGCAGTGACCGAGGACAGATTTTTGGCTACACCTTC. The encoded protein is CASSDRGQIFGYTF. This rearrangement joins TRBV25-1 to TRBJ1-2; TRBD1 might be the D (6 bases). V shed 3 bases and J shed 7 bases, with 15 bases lying between them. This CDR3 spans 14 amino acids. Germline V CDR1 and CDR2: MGHDK, SYGVNS.

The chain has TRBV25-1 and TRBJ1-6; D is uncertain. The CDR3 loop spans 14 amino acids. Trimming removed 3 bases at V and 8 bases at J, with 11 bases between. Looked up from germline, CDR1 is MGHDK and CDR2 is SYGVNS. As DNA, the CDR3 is TGTGCCAGCAGTGACCGGCAGGCTTATTCACCCCTCCACTTT. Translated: CASSDRQAYSPLHF.

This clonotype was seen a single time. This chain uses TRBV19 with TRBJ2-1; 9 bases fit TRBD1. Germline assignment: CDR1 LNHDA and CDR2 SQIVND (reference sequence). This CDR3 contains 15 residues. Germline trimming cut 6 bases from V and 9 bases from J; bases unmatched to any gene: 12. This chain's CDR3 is CASRKDRGAGSEQFF. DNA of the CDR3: TGTGCCAGTAGGAAGGACAGGGGCGCAGGGAGTGAGCAGTTCTTC.

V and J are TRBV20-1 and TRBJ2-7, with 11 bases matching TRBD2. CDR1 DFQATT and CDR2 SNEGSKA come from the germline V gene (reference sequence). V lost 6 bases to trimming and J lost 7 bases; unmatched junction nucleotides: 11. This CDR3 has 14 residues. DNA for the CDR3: TGCAGTGCCGTCACTAGCGGGAGAGCCCAGGAGCAGTACTTC. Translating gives CSAVTSGRAQEQYF.

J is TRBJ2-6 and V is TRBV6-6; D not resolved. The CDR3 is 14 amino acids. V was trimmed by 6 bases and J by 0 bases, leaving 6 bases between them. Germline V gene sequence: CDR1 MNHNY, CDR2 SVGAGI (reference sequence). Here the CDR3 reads CASRAVSGANVLTF. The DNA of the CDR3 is TGTGCCAGCAGGGCGGTCTCTGGGGCCAACGTCCTGACTTTC.

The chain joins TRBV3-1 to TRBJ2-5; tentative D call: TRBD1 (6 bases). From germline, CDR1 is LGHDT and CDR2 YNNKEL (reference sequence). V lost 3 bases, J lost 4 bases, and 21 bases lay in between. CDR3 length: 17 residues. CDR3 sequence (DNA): TGTGCCAGCAGCCAGACCCCCGTGCGGGCCAGGGGAGAGACCCAGTACTTC. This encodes CASSQTPVRARGETQYF.

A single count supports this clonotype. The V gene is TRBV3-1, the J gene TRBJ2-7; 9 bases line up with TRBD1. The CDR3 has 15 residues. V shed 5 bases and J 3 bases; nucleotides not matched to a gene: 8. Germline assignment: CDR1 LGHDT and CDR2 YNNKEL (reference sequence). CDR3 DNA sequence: TGTGCCAGCAGCTTTTCCGGGACAGGGAACTACGAGCAGTACTTC. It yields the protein CASSFSGTGNYEQYF.

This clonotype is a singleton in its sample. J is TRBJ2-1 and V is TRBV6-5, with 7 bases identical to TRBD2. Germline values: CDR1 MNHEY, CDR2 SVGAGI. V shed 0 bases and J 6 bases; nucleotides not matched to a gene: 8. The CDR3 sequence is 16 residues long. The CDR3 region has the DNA TGTGCCAGCAGTTACTCGGGACTACGAGGGACCAATGAGCAGTTCTTC. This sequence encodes CASSYSGLRGTNEQFF.

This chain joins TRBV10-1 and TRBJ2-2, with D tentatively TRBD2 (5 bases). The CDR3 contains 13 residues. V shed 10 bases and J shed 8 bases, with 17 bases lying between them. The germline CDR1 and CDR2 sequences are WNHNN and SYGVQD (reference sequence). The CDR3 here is CATSLEARGELFF. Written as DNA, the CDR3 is TGCGCCACCTCACTGGAGGCGCGAGGGGAGCTGTTTTTT.

CDR3 DNA sequence: TGCGCCAGCCAAGCAGACATGAACACTGAAGCTTTCTTT. Translated, it gives CASQADMNTEAFF. The chain has TRBV5-1 and TRBJ1-1, with unresolved D. The germline V gene encodes CDR1 SGHRS and CDR2 YFSETQ. The V gene lost 7 bases and the J gene lost 0 bases, with 10 bases spanning the gap. CDR3 length equals 13 residues.

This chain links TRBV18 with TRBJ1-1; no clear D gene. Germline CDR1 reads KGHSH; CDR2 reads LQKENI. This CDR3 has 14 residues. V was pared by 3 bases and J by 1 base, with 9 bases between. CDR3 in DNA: TGTGCCAGCTCACCGAGAGCACAGAACACTGAAGCTTTCTTT. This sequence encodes CASSPRAQNTEAFF.

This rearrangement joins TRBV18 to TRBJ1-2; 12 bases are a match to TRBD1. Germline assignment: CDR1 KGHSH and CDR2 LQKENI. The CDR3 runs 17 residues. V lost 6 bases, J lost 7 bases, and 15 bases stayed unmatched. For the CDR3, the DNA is TGTGCCAGCTCCGGTGGGACAGGGGGCGCGAGAAAGGCTGGCTACACCTTC. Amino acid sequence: CASSGGTGGARKAGYTF. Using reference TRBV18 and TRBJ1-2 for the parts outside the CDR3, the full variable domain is NAGVMQNPRHLVRRRGQEARLRCSPMKGHSHVYWYRQLPEEGLKFMVYLQKENIIDESGMPKERFSAEFPKEGPSILRIQQVVRGDSAAYFCASSGGTGGARKAGYTFGSGTRLTVV.